The 29 T cell receptor beta chains below come from one sample, sequenced in a study of cytomegalovirus exposure and HLA in healthy donors. PCR amplification relied on 60 Vbeta primers (plus 13 Jbeta primers). Profiling relied on immunoSEQ multiplex PCR, and the TCRdb table lists in-frame clones only, not all of them. The table has hundreds of thousands of clones, 70% to 85% seen once. The sample comprised PBMCs. These receptors were obtained from a middle-aged woman in good health and CMV-seronegative.

V is TRBV30 and J is TRBJ2-2, with TRBD1 matching 10 bases. Trimming took 1 base from V and 3 from J; bases not matched to a gene: 5. Per germline, CDR1 GTSNPN and CDR2 SVGIG (reference sequence). The CDR3 loop spans 16 amino acids. This CDR3 is CAWSAGQGPYTGELFF. The CDR3, as DNA: TGTGCCTGGAGTGCGGGACAGGGGCCTTACACCGGGGAGCTGTTTTTT.

This clone has just a few counts. The chain uses TRBV18 and TRBJ1-2, with 10 nucleotides matching TRBD1. CDR1 and CDR2 (germline): KGHSH, LQKENI. The V and J ends lost 2 bases and 8 bases, in that order; junction bases with no gene match: 8. This CDR3 is 15 amino acids long. The CDR3 here is CASSPNRDRGVGYTF. The CDR3, as DNA: TGTGCCAGCTCACCAAACCGGGACAGGGGCGTGGGCTACACCTTC.

The chain joins TRBV5-4 to TRBJ2-7, with 12 bases identical to TRBD1. CDR3 length: 15 residues. Trimming at V came to 8 bases and at J to 6 bases, leaving 12 bases not matched to a gene. In germline, CDR1 is SGHNT, CDR2 YYREEE (reference sequence). This CDR3 is CASSRDRGLSGEQYF. Here the CDR3 DNA reads TGTGCCAGTTCAAGGGACAGGGGGCTATCGGGCGAGCAGTACTTC.

V usage is TRBV2 and J usage is TRBJ1-1; D is unresolved. The CDR3 spans 14 residues. The V end was cut by 4 bases, the J end by 2 bases, with 11 bases between. Germline V gives CDR1 SNHLY, CDR2 FYNNEI. The CDR3 spells CASSALRLNTEAFF. The CDR3 DNA is TGTGCCAGCAGTGCGCTCCGACTAAACACTGAAGCTTTCTTT.

The J gene is TRBJ2-6, the V gene TRBV19; D call uncertain. Between the trimmed V and J ends, which lost 6 bases and 0 bases, there was a span of 9 bases. This CDR3 spans 15 amino acids. Germline V lookup: CDR1 LNHDA, CDR2 SQIVND (reference sequence). The CDR3 DNA follows: TGTGCCAGTAGCCACACCCTCTCTGGGGCCAACGTCCTGACTTTC. This translates into CASSHTLSGANVLTF.

The J gene is TRBJ2-7, the V gene TRBV9, with D possibly matching TRBD1 (6 bases). Looked up from germline, CDR1 is SGDLS and CDR2 is YYNGEE. V lost 2 bases, J lost 3 bases, and 27 bases lay in between. This CDR3 is built from 19 residues. The CDR3 spells CASSVGIWEQGWGLYEQYF. In nucleotides, the CDR3 is TGTGCCAGCAGCGTGGGCATTTGGGAGCAGGGCTGGGGGCTCTACGAGCAGTACTTC.

This chain joins TRBV29-1 and TRBJ1-1; maybe TRBD1 (6 bases). The CDR3 is 12 residues long. CDR1 and CDR2 from the germline V gene are SQVTM and ANQGSEA. Trimming stripped 8 bases from V and 0 bases from J, with 10 bases between. The CDR3 DNA is TGCAGCTTCCGGACAGTGAACACTGAAGCTTTCTTT. Translation gives CSFRTVNTEAFF. The variable domain in full, with the rest retrieved from reference TRBV29-1 and TRBJ1-1, is SAVISQKPSRDICQRGTSLTIQCQVDSQVTMMFWYRQQPGQSLTLIATANQGSEATYESGFVIDKFPISRPNLTFSTLTVSNMSPEDSSIYLCSFRTVNTEAFFGQGTRLTVV.

The V call is TRBV5-5, the J call TRBJ1-2; maybe TRBD1 (5 bases). The CDR3 has 12 residues. CDR1 is SGHKS, CDR2 YYEKEE, per germline (reference sequence). Trimming pared 0 bases from V and 7 bases from J, leaving 7 bases between. The CDR3 here is CASSLVGGGYTF. CDR3 nucleotides: TGTGCCAGCAGCTTGGTCGGGGGTGGCTACACCTTC.

This clone came up a few times. This rearrangement joins TRBV28 to TRBJ1-5; D uncertain. The CDR3 spans 14 residues. V was pared by 5 bases and J by 0 bases, with 8 bases between. Looked up from germline, CDR1 is MDHEN and CDR2 is SYDVKM. The DNA of the CDR3 is TGTGCCAGCAGTACACTAGCTAGCAATCAGCCCCAGCATTTT. Translation: CASSTLASNQPQHF.

The V call is TRBV2, the J call TRBJ1-2, with D unresolved. Germline V gene data show CDR1 as SNHLY and CDR2 as FYNNEI. CDR3 length: 11 residues. Deletions cut 7 bases from V and 4 bases from J, with 7 bases between. The DNA for the CDR3 is TGTGCCAGCATTCGTAGCTATGGCTACACCTTC. Amino acid sequence: CASIRSYGYTF.

A remark on this clone: Additional DNA sequences in this sample encode the identical CDR3. V usage is TRBV5-1 and J usage is TRBJ1-1; unclear D gene. Between the trimmed V and J ends, which lost 0 bases and 1 base, there was a span of 7 bases. CDR1 and CDR2 from the germline V gene are SGHRS and YFSETQ. The CDR3 consists of 14 residues. This chain's CDR3 is CASSLGAQNTEAFF. CDR3 DNA sequence: TGCGCCAGCAGCTTGGGGGCACAGAACACTGAAGCTTTCTTT.

This rearrangement joins TRBV27 to TRBJ2-7; a weak D match, TRBD2 (6 bases). The germline V and J ends were trimmed by 5 bases and 2 bases, with 10 bases remaining between them. The CDR3 consists of 13 residues. The germline V gene encodes CDR1 MNHEY and CDR2 SMNVEV (reference sequence). The CDR3 is CASSRRGPYEQYF. DNA of the CDR3: TGTGCCAGCAGTAGGCGGGGCCCCTACGAGCAGTACTTC.

The chain is built from TRBV6-1 and TRBJ2-2, with D uncertain. V was shortened by 3 bases and J by 4 bases, with 15 bases between the two germline ends. CDR3 length: 16 amino acids. Looked up from germline, CDR1 is MNHNS and CDR2 is SASEGT. CDR3 protein: CASSDDLWAPTGELFF. CDR3 coding DNA: TGTGCCAGCAGTGATGATTTGTGGGCCCCCACCGGGGAGCTGTTTTTT.

This sequence joins TRBV9 and TRBJ1-6, with 8 bases matching TRBD1. CDR1 SGDLS and CDR2 YYNGEE come from the germline V gene. The CDR3 extends over 15 amino acids. V was clipped by 3 bases and J by 10 bases; unmatched bases: 9. The DNA for the CDR3 is TGTGCCAGCAGCGCCAGACAGGGGTTCGACTCACCCCTCCACTTT. Encoded protein: CASSARQGFDSPLHF.

The chain carries TRBV19 and TRBJ1-5; 7 nucleotides agree with TRBD1. V trimming: 6 bases; J trimming: 2 bases; junction bases outside the gene matches: 4. Per germline, CDR1 LNHDA and CDR2 SQIVND (reference sequence). This CDR3 spans 14 amino acids. CDR3 protein: CASSRQGGNQPQHF. The CDR3 DNA reads TGTGCCAGTAGCCGACAGGGCGGCAATCAGCCCCAGCATTTT.

The chain employs TRBV2 and TRBJ1-1; D perhaps matches TRBD1 (5 bases). V gave up 3 bases and J gave up 4 bases, with 12 bases separating them. The CDR3 has 14 residues. Per the germline V gene, CDR1 is SNHLY and CDR2 is FYNNEI. CDR3 sequence: CASSEVGQGTEAFF. The CDR3 nucleotides read TGTGCCAGCAGTGAGGTGGGGCAGGGCACTGAAGCTTTCTTT.

The chain recombines TRBV30 with TRBJ2-7; TRBD2 is a possible D gene (5 bases). The V gene's germline CDR1 is GTSNPN and CDR2 SVGIG (reference sequence). The V and J ends lost 0 bases and 0 bases respectively, with 9 bases between them. The CDR3 spans 14 residues. CDR3 nucleotide sequence: TGTGCCTGGAGTGTCAGAGGACTCTCCTACGAGCAGTACTTC. Translating gives CAWSVRGLSYEQYF.

This clone has a single count. CDR3 residues: CASSLTDRGWDSPLHF. The CDR3 bases are TGTGCCAGCAGCTTAACAGACAGGGGATGGGATTCACCCCTCCACTTT. V and J are TRBV7-6 and TRBJ1-6; 8 nucleotides agree with TRBD1. J gave up 8 bases and V 2 bases, and 8 bases lay outside the gene matches. Germline CDR1 and CDR2: SGHVS and FNYEAQ. The CDR3 is made up of 16 amino acids. Looking up the rest from reference TRBV7-6 and TRBJ1-6 gives the full variable domain: GAGVSQSPRYKVTKRGQDVALRCDPISGHVSLYWYRQALGQGPEFLTYFNYEAQQDKSGLPNDRFSAERPEGSISTLTIQRTEQRDSAMYRCASSLTDRGWDSPLHFGNGTRLTVT.

The chain links TRBV2 to TRBJ2-3; 11 nucleotides line up with TRBD2. The J segment lost 2 bases and the V segment lost 4 bases, leaving 5 bases of the junction unmatched. CDR1 SNHLY and CDR2 FYNNEI come from the germline V gene. The CDR3 is 16 amino acids. Here the CDR3 reads CASSAPLAGATDTQYF. In DNA form, the CDR3 reads TGTGCCAGCAGTGCCCCACTAGCGGGGGCCACAGATACGCAGTATTTT.

The rearrangement uses TRBV28 and TRBJ1-6; D perhaps matches TRBD1 (5 bases). Germline-derived CDR1 and CDR2 are MDHEN and SYDVKM. The CDR3 sequence is 13 residues long. Between the trimmed V and J ends, which lost 3 bases and 9 bases, there was a span of 9 bases. In DNA form, the CDR3 reads TGTGCCAGCAGTTTCCAGGGTGGTTCACCCCTCCACTTT. Encoded protein: CASSFQGGSPLHF. Using reference TRBV28 and TRBJ1-6 for the parts outside the CDR3, the full variable domain is DVKVTQSSRYLVKRTGEKVFLECVQDMDHENMFWYRQDPGLGLRLIYFSYDVKMKEKGDIPEGYSVSREKKERFSLILESASTNQTSMYLCASSFQGGSPLHFGNGTRLTVT.

J is TRBJ2-2 and V is TRBV2; a possible D gene is TRBD2 (6 bases). Deletions cut 4 bases from V and 0 bases from J, with 6 bases between. Looked up from germline, CDR1 is SNHLY and CDR2 is FYNNEI. This CDR3 is 14 amino acids long. The CDR3 coding sequence is TGTGCCAGCAGTGGACTAGCGAACACCGGGGAGCTGTTTTTT. Its translation: CASSGLANTGELFF.

This chain links TRBV9 with TRBJ1-5, with 12 bases fitting TRBD1. J gave up 6 bases and V 0 bases, and 7 bases lay outside the gene matches. Looked up from germline, CDR1 is SGDLS and CDR2 is YYNGEE. The CDR3 loop spans 17 amino acids. CDR3 bases: TGTGCCAGCAGCGTAGTCTCCGGGACAGGGGGCAGTCAGCCCCAGCATTTT. Protein product: CASSVVSGTGGSQPQHF. Based on the CDR3 plus reference TRBV9 and TRBJ1-5, the full variable domain is DSGVTQTPKHLITATGQRVTLRCSPRSGDLSVYWYQQSLDQGLQFLIQYYNGEERAKGNILERFSAQQFPDLHSELNLSSLELGDSALYFCASSVVSGTGGSQPQHFGDGTRLSIL.

The V gene is TRBV9, the J gene TRBJ2-1; TRBD2 agrees at 10 bases. CDR1 is SGDLS and CDR2 is YYNGEE in the germline V gene. Trimming cost V 3 bases and J 12 bases; bases outside gene matches: 15. The CDR3 is 16 amino acids. CDR3 region: CASSAGQLAGRLVQFF. CDR3 nucleotide sequence: TGTGCCAGCAGCGCCGGGCAACTAGCGGGGAGACTGGTGCAGTTCTTC.

This sequence joins TRBV7-2 and TRBJ2-5; the match to TRBD2 covers 10 bases. Germline V gives CDR1 SGHTA, CDR2 FQGNSA. The CDR3 consists of 16 residues. Unmatched junction bases numbered 6, after V lost 1 base and J lost 4 bases. The CDR3 here is CASSLGSGGLLETQYF. In nucleotides, the CDR3 is TGTGCCAGCAGCTTAGGTAGCGGGGGGCTACTAGAGACCCAGTACTTC.

This chain joins TRBV5-1 and TRBJ2-3, with D possibly being TRBD2 (6 bases). The CDR3 runs 15 residues. With 1 base removed from V and 5 bases from J, the gap between germline ends came to 14 bases. The germline CDR1 and CDR2 sequences are SGHRS and YFSETQ. The CDR3 is CASSLPGLGGDTQYF. The CDR3 region has the DNA TGCGCCAGCAGCTTGCCGGGACTCGGGGGAGATACGCAGTATTTT.

This clone has a handful of counts. The V gene is TRBV7-9, the J gene TRBJ2-3; possible D gene TRBD2, 5 bases. The CDR3 has 14 residues. Deletions cut 0 bases from V and 2 bases from J, with 6 bases between. Germline V lookup: CDR1 SEHNR, CDR2 FQNEAQ (reference sequence). This CDR3 is CASSLALDTDTQYF. The CDR3 DNA reads as TGTGCCAGCAGCTTAGCACTAGACACAGATACGCAGTATTTT.

The chain couples TRBV5-1 to TRBJ2-3, with D possibly being TRBD2 (7 bases). The germline V gene encodes CDR1 SGHRS and CDR2 YFSETQ. The CDR3 contains 16 residues. The V gene lost 0 bases and the J gene lost 2 bases, with 13 bases spanning the gap. The CDR3: CASSLGAGATTDTQYF. CDR3 bases: TGCGCCAGCAGCTTGGGGGCGGGGGCCACCACAGATACGCAGTATTTT.

This sequence joins TRBV5-1 and TRBJ2-4, with TRBD1 matching 8 bases. Germline V lookup: CDR1 SGHRS, CDR2 YFSETQ. The CDR3 spans 16 residues. With V trimmed by 4 bases and J by 9 bases, 15 bases remained unmatched. CDR3 protein: CASSTVAGGGRGIQYF. In DNA, the CDR3 is TGCGCCAGCAGCACCGTTGCAGGGGGCGGAAGGGGCATTCAGTACTTC.

The genes are TRBV5-4 and TRBJ2-3; D ambiguous. Germline V gene lookup returns CDR1 SGHNT and CDR2 YYREEE (reference sequence). The CDR3 contains 12 residues. Trimming took 3 bases from V and 2 from J, leaving 4 bases between them. This chain's CDR3 is CASSSITDTQYF. CDR3 DNA: TGTGCCAGCAGCTCAATCACAGATACGCAGTATTTT.